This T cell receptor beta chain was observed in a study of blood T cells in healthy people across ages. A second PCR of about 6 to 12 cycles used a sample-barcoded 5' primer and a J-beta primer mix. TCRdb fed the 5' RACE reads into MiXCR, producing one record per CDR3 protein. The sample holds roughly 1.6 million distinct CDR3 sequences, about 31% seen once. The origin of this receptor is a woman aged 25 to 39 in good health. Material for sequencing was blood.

CDR3 in DNA: TGTGCCAGCAGCCAAGAGCGGGTCAACTATGGCTACACCTTC. It codes for CASSQERVNYGYTF. This chain links TRBV3-1 with TRBJ1-2; unclear D gene. The germline V and J ends were trimmed by 0 bases and 2 bases, with 7 bases remaining between them. This CDR3 has 14 amino acids. The germline V gene has CDR1 LGHDT and CDR2 YNNKEL (reference sequence).